The 13 T cell receptor beta chains below all came from one sample that was sequenced in a study of early T cells in non-severe SARS-CoV-2 infection. TCRdb recomputed calls from the 5' RACE reads with MiXCR, one row per CDR3 protein. Among 70,000 to 75,000 distinct CDR3 sequences listed, 9% to 15% were seen once. Sequencing was carried out using whole blood. All receptors derive from an adult who was a healthcare worker with PCR-confirmed SARS-CoV-2 infection or an uninfected control (not recorded which).

V usage is TRBV19 and J usage is TRBJ2-3; TRBD2 matches 12 bases. Germline V gives CDR1 LNHDA, CDR2 SQIVND (reference sequence). The CDR3 loop spans 13 amino acids. Trimming removed 7 bases from V and 5 bases from J; junction bases left unmatched: 1. The CDR3 is CASTSGRGDTQYF. CDR3 coding DNA: TGTGCCAGTACTAGCGGGAGGGGAGATACGCAGTATTTT.

There are a few counts of this clonotype. The CDR3 DNA reads TGTGCCAGCAAGATAATCGAGAACACTGAAGCTTTCTTT. Residues: CASKIIENTEAFF. The chain links TRBV6-5 to TRBJ1-1, with D unresolved. This CDR3 has 13 amino acids. The germline V and J ends were trimmed by 7 bases and 1 base, with 10 bases remaining between them. Looked up from germline, CDR1 is MNHEY and CDR2 is SVGAGI.

This clonotype appeared many times. J is TRBJ1-1 and V is TRBV2; D ambiguous. Germline V gene data show CDR1 as SNHLY and CDR2 as FYNNEI. This CDR3 has 17 amino acids. Between the trimmed V and J ends, which lost 7 bases and 3 bases, there was a span of 24 bases. The DNA for the CDR3 is TGTGCCAGCACTGTCGGAGAGGGCCCCCAGGTGGACACTGAAGCTTTCTTT. Its protein product is CASTVGEGPQVDTEAFF.

V is TRBV20-1 and J is TRBJ2-5, with TRBD2 matching 9 bases. J was trimmed by 5 bases and V by 2 bases; bases with no gene match: 9. Germline assignment: CDR1 DFQATT and CDR2 SNEGSKA (reference sequence). The CDR3 covers 15 residues. The CDR3 region is CSARYLAGEWETQYF. The CDR3 nucleotides read TGCAGTGCTAGATACTTAGCGGGAGAGTGGGAGACCCAGTACTTC.

The chain links TRBV20-1 to TRBJ2-2; D uncertain. The V end was cut by 0 bases, the J end by 1 base, with 12 bases between. Looked up from germline, CDR1 is DFQATT and CDR2 is SNEGSKA (reference sequence). The CDR3 sequence is 16 residues long. CDR3: CSARDPRVGNTGELFF. The CDR3 region has the DNA TGCAGTGCTAGAGATCCGCGCGTCGGGAACACCGGGGAGCTGTTTTTT.

A few counts support this clonotype. This rearrangement joins TRBV20-1 to TRBJ2-1; TRBD2 matches at 14 bases. Trimming cost V 6 bases and J 8 bases; bases outside gene matches: 9. The CDR3 totals 15 residues. Looked up from germline, CDR1 is DFQATT and CDR2 is SNEGSKA (reference sequence). DNA of the CDR3: TGCAGTGCCCCGGGGACTAGCGGGAGATTGCATGAGCAGTTCTTC. Its protein product is CSAPGTSGRLHEQFF.

This clonotype appeared a few times. The V call is TRBV5-1, the J call TRBJ2-1, with 11 bases aligning to TRBD2. After removal of 4 bases from V and 7 bases from J, the junction contained 10 bases not matched to a gene. The germline gives CDR1 SGHRS, CDR2 YFSETQ. CDR3 length: 16 amino acids. CDR3 bases: TGCGCCAGCAGCGCCGTCTGGGCTAGCGGGAGGAATGAGCAGTTCTTC. Translation gives CASSAVWASGRNEQFF.

The V gene is TRBV28, the J gene TRBJ1-6, with D tentatively TRBD1 (6 bases). Germline V gives CDR1 MDHEN, CDR2 SYDVKM. V lost 11 bases to trimming and J lost 0 bases, with 14 bases between them. This CDR3 spans 15 amino acids. CDR3 nucleotides: TGTGCCTCTCTAGGACAGAGCTCCTATAATTCACCCCTCCACTTT. It codes for CASLGQSSYNSPLHF.

This clonotype was recorded many times. The genes are TRBV20-1 and TRBJ1-6, with D tentatively TRBD1 (5 bases). The CDR3 runs 13 residues. CDR1 DFQATT and CDR2 SNEGSKA come from the germline V gene (reference sequence). Trimming left V 3 bases short and J 7 bases short, with 10 bases between. CDR3 sequence: CSASRGGNSPLHF. In nucleotides, the CDR3 is TGCAGTGCTAGTAGGGGCGGGAATTCACCCCTCCACTTT.

In this sample, this clonotype turned up many times. The V and J genes are TRBV5-4 and TRBJ2-3; D remains ambiguous. Germline loops: CDR1 SGHNT, CDR2 YYREEE (reference sequence). The CDR3 runs to 13 residues. With 9 bases removed from V and 3 bases from J, the gap between germline ends came to 14 bases. The CDR3: CATLRAETDTQYF. In DNA form, the CDR3 reads TGTGCCACATTAAGGGCGGAGACAGATACGCAGTATTTT.

This clonotype appeared many times. This chain links TRBV20-1 with TRBJ1-5, with TRBD1 as a possible D gene (5 bases). Germline V gene sequence: CDR1 DFQATT, CDR2 SNEGSKA (reference sequence). Trimming shortened V by 6 bases and J by 0 bases, and 15 bases separated the two germline ends. The CDR3 runs to 15 residues. The CDR3 sequence is CSAGEAGNSNQPQHF. As DNA, the CDR3 is TGCAGTGCGGGAGAAGCAGGGAATAGCAATCAGCCCCAGCATTTT.

This clonotype was counted many times. The rearrangement uses TRBV7-3 and TRBJ2-1; tentatively, D is TRBD2 (5 bases). The CDR3 runs 15 residues. From germline, CDR1 is SGHTA and CDR2 FQGTGA. The V gene lost 0 bases and the J gene lost 4 bases, with 10 bases spanning the gap. CDR3 in amino acids: CASSLTGREYNEQFF. CDR3 coding DNA: TGTGCCAGCAGCTTAACAGGGAGAGAATACAATGAGCAGTTCTTC.

This sequence joins TRBV7-6 and TRBJ2-2; D might be TRBD1 (6 bases). Germline CDR1 SGHVS, CDR2 FNYEAQ. The length of the CDR3 is 16 residues. Trimming left V 2 bases short and J 4 bases short, with 14 bases between. CDR3 sequence reads: CASSLRSQGSTGELFF. The DNA of the CDR3 is TGTGCCAGCAGCTTACGGTCACAGGGTTCCACCGGGGAGCTGTTTTTT.